This TCR beta chain was obtained from a study of blood T cells in healthy people across ages. Findings and caveats of the study: While age rose, TCR beta diversity per million T cells dropped in a roughly linear way.

Looked up from germline, CDR1 is SNHLY and CDR2 is FYNNEI. Germline trimming cut 3 bases from V and 6 bases from J; bases unmatched to any gene: 10. The CDR3 loop spans 15 amino acids. Combining a sample-barcoded 5' primer with a J-beta primer mix, a second PCR ran for roughly 7 to 12 cycles. There were at least 2.5 million CDR3-containing paired-end reads obtained from each sample. Using its own MiXCR run on the 5' RACE reads, TCRdb lists one record per CDR3 protein. Here the sample spans over 750,000 distinct CDR3 sequences, approximately 25% being singletons. This clonotype has a handful of counts. Its antigen is unidentified. The same sample was also studied in work on T cells of mothers and their children. As reported in that work: Sequencing got over 9.5 million TCR beta CDR3 reads from each mother and several million from each child. It was related mother-child pairs that showed slightly higher overlap than unrelated pairs, without reaching significance.

The TCR originated in a boy between 5 and 17 years old in good health. Sequencing input: blood. The chain carries TRBV2 and TRBJ2-7; 8 bases map to TRBD2. CDR3 amino acids: CASSDFSGKLPEQYF. The CDR3 DNA reads TGTGCCAGCAGTGATTTTAGCGGGAAGCTCCCCGAGCAGTACTTC.